These 10 T cell receptor beta chains came from one sample sequenced in a study of blood T cell repertoires in COVID-19. The protocol was immunoSEQ multiplex PCR, while the TCRdb copy is restricted to in-frame clones and leaves out a portion. The sample lists some 140,000 clones, roughly 84% occurring once. The sequenced material came from peripheral blood. These receptors were collected from a man in his 60s with COVID-19, enrolled during active disease.

The J gene is TRBJ1-1, the V gene TRBV3-1 (or the pseudogene TRBV3-2); perhaps TRBD1 as D (6 bases). Trimming took 6 bases from V and 1 from J, leaving 9 bases between them. The germline V gene encodes CDR1 LGHDT and CDR2 YNNKEL (reference sequence). The CDR3 runs to 13 residues. CDR3: CASSYRENTEAFF. The CDR3 nucleotides read TGTGCCAGCAGTTACAGGGAGAACACTGAAGCTTTCTTT.

For this clone: Other DNA sequences of this sample code for an identical CDR3. The chain carries TRBV3-1 (or the pseudogene TRBV3-2) and TRBJ1-5; 7 bases line up with TRBD1. CDR1 and CDR2 (germline): LGHDT, YNNKEL (reference sequence). The CDR3 has 14 amino acids. V lost 4 bases to trimming and J lost 3 bases; unmatched junction nucleotides: 3. CDR3 amino acids: CASSPGQNNQPQHF. The CDR3 nucleotides read TGTGCCAGCAGCCCGGGACAGAACAATCAGCCCCAGCATTTT.

This sequence joins TRBV6-2 or TRBV6-3 and TRBJ1-1; D gene unclear. There are 11 residues in the CDR3. V was cut by 0 bases and J by 8 bases, with 4 bases left in between. Germline CDR1 reads MNHEY; CDR2 reads SVGEGT. CDR3 nucleotide sequence: TGTGCCAGCAGTTACTCTCAAGAAGCTTTCTTT. Protein product: CASSYSQEAFF.

The J gene is TRBJ1-1, the V gene TRBV2; a weak D match, TRBD1 (6 bases). The CDR3 loop spans 14 amino acids. V was trimmed by 7 bases and J by 0 bases, leaving 12 bases between them. CDR1 and CDR2 (germline): SNHLY, FYNNEI. Written as DNA, the CDR3 is TGTGCCAGCAACAGGGTGTTGATGAACACTGAAGCTTTCTTT. Protein sequence: CASNRVLMNTEAFF.

The chain links TRBV19 to TRBJ2-1, with 9 bases aligning to TRBD1. The CDR3 length is 16 residues. Germline assignment: CDR1 LNHDA and CDR2 SQIVND (reference sequence). Trimming removed 1 base from V and 8 bases from J; junction bases left unmatched: 9. The CDR3 loop reads CASSIGAGQGIYEQFF. DNA for the CDR3: TGTGCCAGTAGTATAGGGGCGGGACAGGGTATCTATGAGCAGTTCTTC.

The chain recombines TRBV12-3 or TRBV12-4 with TRBJ1-5, with D unresolved. CDR3 length equals 13 residues. V lost 5 bases and J 4 bases, leaving 9 bases between the germline ends. The CDR3 reads CASSPFLNQPQHF. For the CDR3, the DNA is TGTGCCAGCAGTCCCTTCCTAAATCAGCCCCAGCATTTT.

This clone showed up just a few times. The chain carries TRBV28 and TRBJ1-6; 9 bases align to TRBD1. The CDR3 loop spans 15 amino acids. Trimming removed 5 bases from V and 7 bases from J; junction bases left unmatched: 6. Germline V gene sequence: CDR1 MDHEN, CDR2 SYDVKM. For the CDR3, the DNA is TGTGCCAGCAGTAGGGGACAGGGAGGGAATTCACCCCTCCACTTT. It yields the protein CASSRGQGGNSPLHF.

V is TRBV19 and J is TRBJ2-5, with a tentative D call TRBD2 (5 bases). V was clipped by 4 bases and J by 4 bases, with 10 bases between them. The CDR3 length is 13 residues. The germline V gene encodes CDR1 LNHDA and CDR2 SQIVND (reference sequence). CDR3 bases: TGTGCCAGTAGTACCAGCGGTAGAGAGACCCAGTACTTC. It is translated as CASSTSGRETQYF.

J is TRBJ1-1 and V is TRBV10-3, with 11 bases that match TRBD1. Trimming took 6 bases from V and 7 from J; bases not matched to a gene: 7. The germline CDR1 and CDR2 sequences are ENHRY and SYGVKD. This CDR3 region has 14 residues. CDR3 sequence (DNA): TGTGCCATCAGCGGACAGGGGGCGCAGGATGAAGCTTTCTTT. It codes for CAISGQGAQDEAFF.

This sequence joins TRBV7-2 and TRBJ1-1; D perhaps matches TRBD1 (5 bases). The CDR3 contains 14 residues. Germline V CDR1 and CDR2: SGHTA, FQGNSA. V was pared by 3 bases and J by 5 bases, with 13 bases between. The CDR3 nucleotides read TGTGCCAGCAGCTTCTTTGGCAGGGAAACTGAAGCTTTCTTT. Translating gives CASSFFGRETEAFF.